This T cell receptor beta chain was recovered during a study of cytomegalovirus exposure and HLA in healthy donors. CDR3 length equals 16 residues. J gave up 1 base and V 0 bases, and 3 bases lay outside the gene matches. Germline assignment: CDR1 MGHRA and CDR2 YSYEKL. This PCR relied on a set of 60 Vbeta primers and 13 Jbeta primers. Repertoires were generated with immunoSEQ multiplex PCR, while TCRdb's copy carries only in-frame clones and drops some. The sample records roughly 88,000 clones, approximately 76% being singletons. The sample consisted of PBMCs. The origin of this receptor is a man between 25 and 39 years old in good health and CMV-seropositive. This chain joins TRBV4-1 and TRBJ2-7, with 10 bases identical to TRBD2. The CDR3 nucleotides read TGCGCCAGCAGCCAAGATGTTAGCGGGAGGTCCTACGAGCAGTACTTC. It codes for CASSQDVSGRSYEQYF.